The 20 T cell receptor beta chains listed next were all sequenced from one sample in a study of Ad26.COV2.S vaccination and SARS-CoV-2 variants. Sample treatment: 19 received Ad26.COV2.S at low or high dose, single or two shots; five or six received placebo; per-sample allocation not given. Collection of samples fell on day 63 after the first vaccine or placebo injection. The method was immunoSEQ multiplex PCR; TCRdb's version includes in-frame clones alone and lacks a portion of them. The table has 300,000 to 500,000 clones, 70% to 90% seen once. Material: peripheral blood, obtained in a trial of Ad26.COV2.S vaccine versus placebo. The receptors originated from a person aged 18-65 years who received the Ad26.COV2.S COVID-19 vaccine or a placebo.

The chain combines TRBV6-5 with TRBJ2-1; D may be TRBD2 (7 bases). The ends were cut back, 6 bases at V and 6 bases at J, with 15 bases in the middle. The V gene's germline CDR1 is MNHEY and CDR2 SVGAGI. The CDR3 loop spans 14 amino acids. CDR3 in amino acids: CASSYREGINEQFF. Written as DNA, the CDR3 is TGTGCCAGCAGCTACAGGGAGGGCATCAATGAGCAGTTCTTC.

J is TRBJ2-5 and V is TRBV7-8, with D possibly TRBD1 on 5 matching bases. V lost 3 bases, J lost 5 bases, and 16 bases lay in between. Germline V gene data show CDR1 as SGHVS and CDR2 as FQNEAQ. The CDR3 extends over 15 amino acids. This CDR3 is CASSLGSGLRETQYF. The CDR3 bases are TGTGCCAGCAGCTTGGGTTCAGGGCTAAGGGAGACCCAGTACTTC.

The chain joins TRBV5-1 to TRBJ1-2; D gene unclear. The germline V gene has CDR1 SGHRS and CDR2 YFSETQ. The CDR3 is 14 residues long. Between the trimmed V and J ends, which lost 0 bases and 1 base, there was a span of 7 bases. The DNA of the CDR3 is TGCGCCAGCAGCTTGGCGGGGAATAACTATGGCTACACCTTC. Translated: CASSLAGNNYGYTF.

The gene calls are TRBV11-2 and TRBJ1-3; no definite D call. In germline, CDR1 is SGHAT, CDR2 FQNNGV. V shed 5 bases and J shed 0 bases, with 17 bases lying between them. The CDR3 runs 17 residues. CDR3 sequence reads: CASSILTGKFSGNTIYF. The DNA for the CDR3 is TGTGCCAGCAGCATCCTCACGGGCAAGTTCTCTGGAAACACCATATATTTT.

This clone was seen repeatedly, ten times or more. The chain joins TRBV7-8 to TRBJ2-1; possible D gene TRBD2, 6 bases. The CDR3 contains 12 residues. Trimming took off 5 bases at V and 5 bases at J, with 7 bases between the two ends. From germline, CDR1 is SGHVS and CDR2 FQNEAQ. The CDR3 spells CASSRLDNEQFF. CDR3 bases: TGTGCCAGCAGCCGACTAGACAATGAGCAGTTCTTC.

This clone was counted a single time. This chain joins TRBV5-1 and TRBJ1-1, with 9 bases identical to TRBD1. V shed 0 bases and J 11 bases; nucleotides not matched to a gene: 8. This CDR3 contains 14 residues. CDR1 SGHRS and CDR2 YFSETQ come from the germline V gene. CDR3 nucleotide sequence: TGCGCCAGCAGCTTGGAAGACGCCGGGACAGGGGCTTTCTTT. This gives the protein CASSLEDAGTGAFF.

The V gene is TRBV30, the J gene TRBJ2-7; D is ambiguous. The germline gives CDR1 GTSNPN, CDR2 SVGIG (reference sequence). V was pared by 0 bases and J by 1 base, with 7 bases between. CDR3 length: 13 amino acids. The CDR3 DNA is TGTGCCTGGAGTGTATCGTTTTCCTACGAGCAGTACTTC. Translating it yields CAWSVSFSYEQYF.

The chain combines TRBV6-5 with TRBJ2-1; no definite D call. The CDR3 is 15 amino acids. Germline loops: CDR1 MNHEY, CDR2 SVGAGI. V lost 2 bases to trimming and J lost 5 bases, with 13 bases between them. CDR3 coding DNA: TGTGCCAGCAGTTACAAGGACGGAAGGCACAATGAGCAGTTCTTC. This codes for CASSYKDGRHNEQFF.

The V and J genes are TRBV7-9 and TRBJ2-3, with 13 bases fitting TRBD2. V shed 5 bases and J 4 bases; nucleotides not matched to a gene: 3. The CDR3 runs 15 residues. Germline-derived CDR1 and CDR2 are SEHNR and FQNEAQ (reference sequence). Here the CDR3 DNA reads TGTGCCAGCAGCGGACTAGCGGGGGTCCCAGATACGCAGTATTTT. Amino acids: CASSGLAGVPDTQYF.

The CDR3 is CATSERQGSSYNEQFF. CDR3 nucleotides: TGTGCCACCAGTGAACGACAGGGGAGCTCCTACAATGAGCAGTTCTTC. The rearrangement links TRBV24-1 to TRBJ2-1, with 8 bases that match TRBD1. The trim removed 4 bases at V and 0 bases at J, leaving 4 bases unmatched. The CDR3 length is 16 residues. Germline V gene lookup returns CDR1 KGHDR and CDR2 SFDVKD.

This sequence joins TRBV10-3 and TRBJ2-3; 8 positions agree with TRBD2. Germline V CDR1 and CDR2: ENHRY, SYGVKD. The CDR3 length is 15 residues. Trimming cost V 1 base and J 5 bases; bases outside gene matches: 5. CDR3 DNA sequence: TGTGCCATCAGTGAGTTTGGGACTAGTATAGATACGCAGTATTTT. It codes for CAISEFGTSIDTQYF.

The chain combines TRBV5-1 with TRBJ2-7; D gene uncertain. Germline V CDR1 and CDR2: SGHRS, YFSETQ. The CDR3 extends over 14 amino acids. Between the trimmed V and J ends, which lost 4 bases and 0 bases, there was a span of 11 bases. CDR3 protein: CASSPTLSSYEQYF. In DNA form, the CDR3 reads TGCGCCAGCAGCCCTACACTGAGCTCCTACGAGCAGTACTTC.

The rearrangement links TRBV23-1 to TRBJ1-2; 11 bases match TRBD1. TRBV23-1 belongs to the ORF category, with a function that is uncertain. Trimming took 2 bases from V and 0 from J; bases not matched to a gene: 8. CDR3 length: 18 residues. This CDR3 reads CASSQQGQGVFSNYGYTF. CDR3 DNA: TGCGCCAGCAGTCAACAGGGACAGGGGGTCTTCTCTAACTATGGCTACACCTTC.

The CDR3 region is CASSYSSHSAASPLHF. The CDR3 bases are TGTGCCAGCAGTTACTCGTCCCACTCAGCGGCTTCACCCCTCCACTTT. This chain connects TRBV6-5 to TRBJ1-6; D is ambiguous. The CDR3 covers 16 residues. The germline CDR1 and CDR2 sequences are MNHEY and SVGAGI. Trimming removed 0 bases at V and 9 bases at J, with 15 bases between.

The V call is TRBV4-1, the J call TRBJ2-2; D unclear. Trimming cost V 4 bases and J 1 base, with 7 bases left between them. The germline V gene encodes CDR1 MGHRA and CDR2 YSYEKL. The CDR3 totals 14 residues. CDR3 sequence reads: CASSPQRNTGELFF. CDR3 coding DNA: TGCGCCAGCAGCCCCCAGCGGAACACCGGGGAGCTGTTTTTT.

This sequence joins TRBV11-2 and TRBJ1-2; unclear D gene. Germline CDR1 SGHAT, CDR2 FQNNGV. The CDR3 extends over 11 amino acids. The V end lost 1 base, the J end lost 7 bases, and 4 bases lay between the germline ends. The CDR3, as DNA: TGTGCCAGCAGCTTAGGGCGTGGCTACACCTTC. As protein: CASSLGRGYTF.

This clone has only one observation. The J gene is TRBJ2-2, the V gene TRBV9, with 9 nucleotides matching TRBD2. The CDR3 runs 18 residues. The germline gives CDR1 SGDLS, CDR2 YYNGEE. V lost 0 bases and J lost 0; bases outside the gene matches: 6. The CDR3 sequence: CASSVVTAGGANTGELFF. CDR3 bases: TGTGCCAGCAGCGTAGTTACAGCGGGGGGCGCGAACACCGGGGAGCTGTTTTTT.

V gene TRBV27 combines with J gene TRBJ1-2; D is possibly TRBD1 (6 bases). The CDR3 is 14 amino acids. The germline gives CDR1 MNHEY, CDR2 SMNVEV (reference sequence). V was cut by 5 bases and J by 5 bases, with 15 bases left in between. The CDR3 sequence: CASSNDRLQYGYTF. The CDR3 bases are TGTGCCAGCAGTAATGACAGGTTACAGTATGGCTACACCTTC.

The V and J genes are TRBV12-3 or TRBV12-4 and TRBJ2-7, with unresolved D. V shed 2 bases and J shed 1 base, with 3 bases lying between them. The CDR3 has 12 amino acids. The CDR3 sequence is CASSLRSYEQYF. Written as DNA, the CDR3 is TGTGCCAGCAGTTTACGTTCCTACGAGCAGTACTTC.

The chain recombines TRBV15 with TRBJ2-1; the match to TRBD2 covers 11 bases. The CDR3 is 15 residues long. The V and J ends lost 6 bases and 5 bases, in that order; junction bases with no gene match: 6. CDR1 and CDR2 from the germline V gene are LNHNV and YYDKDF (reference sequence). The CDR3 coding sequence is TGTGCCACCAGACCTAGCGGGGGGCTCCACAATGAGCAGTTCTTC. Amino acids: CATRPSGGLHNEQFF.